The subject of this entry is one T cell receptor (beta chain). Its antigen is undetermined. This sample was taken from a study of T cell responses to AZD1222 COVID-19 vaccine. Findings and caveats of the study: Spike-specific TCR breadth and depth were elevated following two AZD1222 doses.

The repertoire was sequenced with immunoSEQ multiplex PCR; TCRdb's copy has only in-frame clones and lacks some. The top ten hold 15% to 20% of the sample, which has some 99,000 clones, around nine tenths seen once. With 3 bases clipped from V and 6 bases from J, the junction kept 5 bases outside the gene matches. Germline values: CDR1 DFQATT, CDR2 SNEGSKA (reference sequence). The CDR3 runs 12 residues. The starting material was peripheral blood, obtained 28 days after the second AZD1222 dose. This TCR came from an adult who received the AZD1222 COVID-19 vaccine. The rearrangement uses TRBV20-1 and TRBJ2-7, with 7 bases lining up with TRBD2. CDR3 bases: TGCAGTGCTAGTCGGCCTAGCGGCGAGCAGTACTTC. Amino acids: CSASRPSGEQYF.